The 15 T cell receptor beta chains given below trace back to one sample, sequenced in a study of Ad26.COV2.S vaccination and SARS-CoV-2 variants. TCRdb's table, derived via immunoSEQ multiplex PCR, lists solely in-frame clones and lacks some. The repertoire holds roughly 450,000 clones, with 80% to 95% as singletons. The treatment here: over 15 received Ad26.COV2.S at low or high dose, single or two shots; 5 received placebo; per-sample allocation not given. At day 63 after the first vaccine or placebo injection, samples were drawn. The material sequenced was peripheral blood, taken in a trial of Ad26.COV2.S vaccine versus placebo. The receptors come from a person between 18 and 60 years old who received the Ad26.COV2.S COVID-19 vaccine or a placebo.

On this clone: The junction does not match germline at one end; this may be a read error. This chain joins TRBV5-1 and TRBJ2-2; D gene uncertain. The CDR3 runs to 14 residues. Germline CDR1 is SGHRS and CDR2 is YFSETQ. CDR3 protein: CASRFDPNTGELFF. The CDR3 DNA is TGCGCCAGCCGCTTTGACCCGAACACCGGGGAGCTGTTTTTT.

This clone is a singleton in its sample. The chain links TRBV29-1 to TRBJ2-1; D ambiguous. With 6 bases removed from V and 9 bases from J, the gap between germline ends came to 12 bases. The CDR3 is 11 amino acids. CDR1 and CDR2 from the germline V gene are SQVTM and ANQGSEA. The CDR3: CSVKVLGEQFF. The DNA of the CDR3 is TGCAGCGTCAAAGTTCTGGGTGAGCAGTTCTTC.

Comments on this clone: Other nucleotide sequences in the sample specify the same CDR3. The chain recombines TRBV18 with TRBJ2-2, with no clear D. The CDR3 is 13 residues long. Looked up from germline, CDR1 is KGHSH and CDR2 is LQKENI. With 3 bases removed from V and 1 base from J, the gap between germline ends came to 3 bases. The CDR3 DNA is TGTGCCAGCTCACCCCTGAACACCGGGGAGCTGTTTTTT. Protein: CASSPLNTGELFF.

The chain joins TRBV3-1 (or the pseudogene TRBV3-2) to TRBJ2-5; D unresolved. Germline lookup yields CDR1 LGHDT and CDR2 YNNKEL (reference sequence). This CDR3 spans 13 amino acids. Trimming took off 4 bases at V and 3 bases at J, with 9 bases between the two ends. The CDR3 protein is CASSLTGEETQYF. The CDR3 DNA follows: TGTGCCAGCAGCCTCACGGGTGAAGAGACCCAGTACTTC.

V usage is TRBV7-9 and J usage is TRBJ2-7; 7 nucleotides line up with TRBD1. Germline CDR1 SEHNR, CDR2 FQNEAQ (reference sequence). The CDR3 sequence is 14 residues long. Losses at the gene ends were 4 bases for V and 4 bases for J; bases not matched to a gene: 7. CDR3 loop: CASSYRDRDYEQYF. The CDR3 region has the DNA TGTGCCAGCAGCTACCGGGACAGAGATTACGAGCAGTACTTC.

The chain recombines TRBV3-1 (or the pseudogene TRBV3-2) with TRBJ2-6, with D maybe TRBD2 (5 bases). Germline CDR1 and CDR2: LGHDT and YNNKEL (reference sequence). V lost 4 bases and J 4 bases, leaving 14 bases between the germline ends. This CDR3 is 16 amino acids long. The CDR3 here is CASSRAVLTGANVLTF. CDR3 sequence (DNA): TGTGCCAGCAGCCGAGCGGTACTTACCGGGGCCAACGTCCTGACTTTC.

This chain joins TRBV5-5 and TRBJ1-2, with TRBD1 matching 10 bases. CDR1 is SGHKS and CDR2 is YYEKEE in the germline V gene (reference sequence). Trimming took 3 bases from V and 5 from J; bases not matched to a gene: 10. This CDR3 contains 16 residues. The CDR3 sequence is CASSSFRDRGDYGYTF. The CDR3 region has the DNA TGTGCCAGCAGCTCGTTCCGGGACAGGGGAGATTATGGCTACACCTTC.

The V call is TRBV6-6, the J call TRBJ1-2, with D uncertain. Germline CDR1 reads MNHNY; CDR2 reads SVGAGI (reference sequence). The V end lost 8 bases, the J end lost 4 bases, and 11 bases lay between the germline ends. This CDR3 region has 12 residues. CDR3 sequence (DNA): TGTGCCAGCGGGAGCCATGGCTATGGCTACACCTTC. Amino acids: CASGSHGYGYTF.

The chain combines TRBV29-1 with TRBJ2-1; D ambiguous. Germline V gene sequence: CDR1 SQVTM, CDR2 ANQGSEA. This CDR3 contains 14 residues. V lost 2 bases, J lost 0 bases, and 8 bases lay in between. CDR3 loop: CSVESRSSYNEQFF. Here the CDR3 DNA reads TGCAGCGTTGAAAGCCGGAGCTCCTACAATGAGCAGTTCTTC.

In this sample, this clone turned up a few times. This chain links TRBV30 with TRBJ2-5; tentative D call: TRBD2 (5 bases). The V end was cut by 4 bases, the J end by 5 bases, with 8 bases between. Looked up from germline, CDR1 is GTSNPN and CDR2 is SVGIG (reference sequence). The CDR3 totals 11 residues. CDR3 DNA sequence: TGTGCCTGGACTTCGGGGGAGACCCAGTACTTC. Its protein product is CAWTSGETQYF.

This clone was seen a few times. The chain's CDR3 is CASSPRSRGENSPLHF. The DNA of the CDR3 is TGTGCCAGCTCACCTAGATCCCGGGGAGAGAATTCACCCCTCCACTTT. The chain employs TRBV18 and TRBJ1-6; D ambiguous. The V end was cut by 3 bases, the J end by 7 bases, with 16 bases between. The CDR3 covers 16 residues. Germline CDR1 KGHSH, CDR2 LQKENI.

V gene TRBV5-1 combines with J gene TRBJ1-3; D not resolved. The CDR3 is 15 residues long. Deletions cut 4 bases from V and 0 bases from J, with 11 bases between. Germline lookup yields CDR1 SGHRS and CDR2 YFSETQ. The CDR3 loop is CASSPNLSSGNTIYF. DNA of the CDR3: TGCGCCAGCAGCCCTAACTTGAGCTCTGGAAACACCATATATTTT.

CDR3 region: CATSRDQASFYEQYF. The CDR3, as DNA: TGTGCCACCAGCAGAGATCAAGCTAGCTTCTACGAGCAGTACTTC. V and J are TRBV15 and TRBJ2-7; a weak D match, TRBD2 (5 bases). The V and J ends lost 0 bases and 3 bases respectively, with 12 bases between them. The CDR3 consists of 15 residues. Per germline, CDR1 LNHNV and CDR2 YYDKDF (reference sequence).

The chain couples TRBV19 to TRBJ1-1; a weak D match, TRBD1 (5 bases). Germline assignment: CDR1 LNHDA and CDR2 SQIVND (reference sequence). V was cut by 5 bases and J by 10 bases, with 20 bases left in between. This CDR3 is built from 14 residues. The chain's CDR3 is CASSSPVLPGRAFF. The CDR3, as DNA: TGTGCCAGTAGTTCCCCGGTGTTGCCAGGGAGAGCTTTCTTT.

The chain employs TRBV7-2 and TRBJ1-1; the D is unclear. This CDR3 is 16 amino acids long. Per the germline V gene, CDR1 is SGHTA and CDR2 is FQGNSA. V was cut by 1 base and J by 0 bases, with 12 bases left in between. CDR3 amino acids: CASSLVLKGVNTEAFF. CDR3 nucleotides: TGTGCCAGCAGCTTAGTTCTTAAGGGCGTGAACACTGAAGCTTTCTTT.